The 22 T cell receptor beta chains listed next were all sequenced from one sample in a study of CD8 T cells in Susac syndrome. RNA was extracted with the RNeasy kit, and a quantity of roughly 0.45 to 1 ug was reverse transcribed using random hexamers. TCRdb re-analysed the immunoSEQ multiplex PCR reads in MiXCR, keeping a single row per CDR3 protein. The sample shows 250,000 to 350,000 distinct CDR3 sequences, 90% to 95% of them seen only once. Sequencing was carried out using CD4+ T cells from PBMCs. The source is a human donor with multiple sclerosis.

The V gene is TRBV5-1, the J gene TRBJ1-4, with a tentative D call TRBD1 (5 bases). This CDR3 comprises 15 residues. The germline V and J ends were trimmed by 4 bases and 4 bases, with 14 bases remaining between them. Germline loops: CDR1 SGHRS, CDR2 YFSETQ. CDR3 DNA: TGCGCCAGCAGCATATACGGGACTTATAATGAAAAACTGTTTTTT. Amino acid sequence: CASSIYGTYNEKLFF.

The sample holds one count of this clonotype. The V and J genes are TRBV20-1 and TRBJ2-7; 9 nucleotides line up with TRBD2. The J segment lost 3 bases and the V segment lost 3 bases, leaving 9 bases of the junction unmatched. Germline CDR1 is DFQATT and CDR2 is SNEGSKA (reference sequence). This CDR3 is built from 15 residues. CDR3 protein: CSARDAVAGVYEQYF. DNA of the CDR3: TGCAGTGCTAGGGATGCGGTAGCGGGAGTCTACGAGCAGTACTTC.

CDR3 residues: CASSQSLAVQETQYF. The CDR3, as DNA: TGCGCCAGCAGCCAATCACTAGCGGTACAAGAGACCCAGTACTTC. The genes are TRBV4-1 and TRBJ2-5; 8 bases are shared with TRBD2. CDR1 is MGHRA and CDR2 is YSYEKL in the germline V gene. The CDR3 totals 15 residues. V trimming: 2 bases; J trimming: 2 bases; junction bases outside the gene matches: 4.

The chain combines TRBV9 with TRBJ1-1, with D maybe TRBD1 (5 bases). CDR1 and CDR2 (germline): SGDLS, YYNGEE. With 1 base removed from V and 1 base from J, the gap between germline ends came to 11 bases. This CDR3 contains 15 residues. The CDR3 DNA reads TGTGCCAGCAGCGTAAGTCCGACAGCGAACACTGAAGCTTTCTTT. Translating gives CASSVSPTANTEAFF.

The table lists this clonotype with a few counts. This chain links TRBV3-1 with TRBJ2-7; D possibly corresponds to TRBD2 (5 bases). With 1 base removed from V and 5 bases from J, the gap between germline ends came to 18 bases. The CDR3 has 16 amino acids. The germline V gene encodes CDR1 LGHDT and CDR2 YNNKEL (reference sequence). The chain's CDR3 is CASSQGTGNLRDEQYF. The DNA for the CDR3 is TGTGCCAGCAGCCAAGGTACCGGGAATCTGCGGGACGAGCAGTACTTC.

The rearrangement links TRBV3-1 to TRBJ2-2; 13 nucleotides agree with TRBD2. CDR1 is LGHDT and CDR2 is YNNKEL in the germline V gene (reference sequence). CDR3 length: 18 amino acids. With V trimmed by 1 base and J by 7 bases, 9 bases remained unmatched. This CDR3 reads CASSQASLAGGPGGELFF. For the CDR3, the DNA is TGTGCCAGCAGCCAAGCGTCACTAGCGGGAGGGCCGGGCGGGGAGCTGTTTTTT.

This chain joins TRBV5-1 and TRBJ1-1, with a possible D match to TRBD1 (6 bases). The CDR3 extends over 15 amino acids. V lost 4 bases, J lost 0 bases, and 13 bases lay in between. Germline values: CDR1 SGHRS, CDR2 YFSETQ. CDR3 region: CASSGNTGLNTEAFF. DNA of the CDR3: TGCGCCAGCAGCGGCAATACAGGGCTGAACACTGAAGCTTTCTTT.

The genes are TRBV18 and TRBJ2-1, with a possible D match to TRBD2 (5 bases). The CDR3 covers 16 residues. Trimming cost V 0 bases and J 0 bases, with 9 bases left between them. Germline values: CDR1 KGHSH, CDR2 LQKENI. CDR3 loop: CASSPPVGSSYNEQFF. The CDR3 region has the DNA TGTGCCAGCTCACCACCGGTGGGGAGCTCCTACAATGAGCAGTTCTTC.

CDR3 coding DNA: TGTGCCAGCAGCCAATTAGGACAGGGAGGCTATGGCTACACCTTC. It specifies CASSQLGQGGYGYTF. This chain joins TRBV3-1 and TRBJ1-2; the match to TRBD1 covers 8 bases. Germline assignment: CDR1 LGHDT and CDR2 YNNKEL (reference sequence). Germline trimming cut 2 bases from V and 4 bases from J; bases unmatched to any gene: 6. The CDR3 runs to 15 residues. Looking up the rest from reference TRBV3-1 and TRBJ1-2 gives the full variable domain: DTAVSQTPKYLVTQMGNDKSIKCEQNLGHDTMYWYKQDSKKFLKIMFSYNNKELIINETVPNRFSPKSPDKAHLNLHINSLELGDSAVYFCASSQLGQGGYGYTFGSGTRLTVV.

J is TRBJ1-2 and V is TRBV5-1, with D perhaps TRBD1 (5 bases). Germline lookup yields CDR1 SGHRS and CDR2 YFSETQ. The ends were cut back, 3 bases at V and 3 bases at J, with 15 bases in the middle. This CDR3 has 15 amino acids. The CDR3 loop reads CASSSAGRGDYGYTF. CDR3 DNA: TGCGCCAGCAGCTCGGCGGGACGAGGAGACTATGGCTACACCTTC.

Points on this clonotype: At one end, the junction sequence differs from germline, possibly due to a read error. The chain uses TRBV30 and TRBJ2-1, with D hard to call. Germline CDR1 reads GTSNPN; CDR2 reads SVGIG (reference sequence). CDR3 size: 17 residues. The CDR3 nucleotides are TGTGCCTGGAGTGTAAACCGTCCCCCTATACAATACAATGAGCAGTTCTTT. This sequence encodes CAWSVNRPPIQYNEQFF.

The J gene is TRBJ1-5, the V gene TRBV2; D unresolved. The V and J ends lost 7 bases and 8 bases respectively, with 15 bases between them. The CDR3 has 13 residues. CDR1 is SNHLY and CDR2 is FYNNEI in the germline V gene. The CDR3 protein is CASIMVPGEPQHF. The CDR3 coding sequence is TGTGCCAGCATAATGGTGCCAGGCGAGCCCCAGCATTTT.

The V and J genes are TRBV10-3 and TRBJ2-3, with TRBD2 matching 11 bases. Germline assignment: CDR1 ENHRY and CDR2 SYGVKD. This CDR3 is 17 amino acids long. Losses at the gene ends were 5 bases for V and 4 bases for J; bases not matched to a gene: 11. CDR3 in amino acids: CAISKPPTSGESDTQYF. In DNA, the CDR3 is TGTGCCATCAGTAAACCCCCGACTAGCGGGGAATCAGATACGCAGTATTTT.

The chain is built from TRBV12-3 or TRBV12-4 and TRBJ1-5, with D maybe TRBD1 (6 bases). V lost 8 bases and J 2 bases, leaving 16 bases between the germline ends. The CDR3 runs to 15 residues. The CDR3 coding sequence is TGTGCCAGCCAGGGTGGGGGGGCTGGCAATCAGCCCCAGCATTTT. Protein product: CASQGGGAGNQPQHF.

The V gene is TRBV5-1, the J gene TRBJ1-2; TRBD1 aligns across 8 bases. Trimming removed 1 base from V and 4 bases from J; junction bases left unmatched: 9. Per the germline V gene, CDR1 is SGHRS and CDR2 is YFSETQ. The CDR3 has 16 residues. The CDR3 here is CASSLRTGISGYGYTF. DNA for the CDR3: TGCGCCAGCAGCTTGAGGACAGGGATATCGGGCTATGGCTACACCTTC.

This chain connects TRBV5-6 to TRBJ2-7; TRBD2 matches 7 bases. Trimming at V came to 0 bases and at J to 4 bases, leaving 7 bases not matched to a gene. This CDR3 has 15 residues. Germline lookup yields CDR1 SGHDT and CDR2 YYEEEE. Here the CDR3 DNA reads TGTGCCAGCAGCTTGGCCCCTAGCGGTTCATACGAGCAGTACTTC. Its translation: CASSLAPSGSYEQYF. The full variable domain, with the rest looked up from reference TRBV5-6 and TRBJ2-7, is DAGVTQSPTHLIKTRGQQVTLRCSPKSGHDTVSWYQQALGQGPQFIFQYYEEEERQRGNFPDRFSGHQFPNYSSELNVNALLLGDSALYLCASSLAPSGSYEQYFGPGTRLTVT.

CDR3 protein: CASSLAVGGDSGNTIYF. Written as DNA, the CDR3 is TGCGCCAGCAGCTTGGCCGTCGGGGGCGACTCTGGAAACACCATATATTTT. This chain joins TRBV5-1 and TRBJ1-3; tentative D call: TRBD1 (6 bases). The CDR3 length is 17 residues. From germline, CDR1 is SGHRS and CDR2 YFSETQ. The V end lost 0 bases, the J end lost 0 bases, and 13 bases lay between the germline ends.

This clonotype was detected a few times. This chain connects TRBV6-5 to TRBJ2-7; TRBD1 matches at 10 bases. Germline V gives CDR1 MNHEY, CDR2 SVGAGI. With 5 bases clipped from V and 3 bases from J, the junction kept 4 bases outside the gene matches. The CDR3 totals 14 residues. CDR3 residues: CASSRDRGGYEQYF. The CDR3 DNA follows: TGTGCCAGCAGTCGGGACAGGGGAGGCTACGAGCAGTACTTC.

Here the CDR3 reads CASSTTSPPYEQYF. CDR3 bases: TGTGCCAGCAGCACCACTTCCCCCCCCTACGAGCAGTACTTC. The V gene is TRBV7-2, the J gene TRBJ2-7; no firm D call. The V and J ends lost 5 bases and 2 bases respectively, with 13 bases between them. The CDR3 is 14 amino acids. Germline V gives CDR1 SGHTA, CDR2 FQGNSA.

V is TRBV20-1 and J is TRBJ2-7, with 7 bases fitting TRBD1. Per germline, CDR1 DFQATT and CDR2 SNEGSKA (reference sequence). V was pared by 3 bases and J by 7 bases, with 6 bases of the junction left unmatched. The CDR3 runs to 12 residues. The DNA for the CDR3 is TGCAGTGCTAGTCTCAGGGGGTATGAGCAGTACTTC. Its translation: CSASLRGYEQYF.

V usage is TRBV30 and J usage is TRBJ1-6, with D uncertain. The CDR3 contains 15 residues. V dropped 0 bases and J dropped 7 bases, with 13 bases sitting between them. CDR1 is GTSNPN and CDR2 is SVGIG in the germline V gene (reference sequence). CDR3 DNA: TGTGCCTGGAGTGTCCGGGAATTGCTAAATTCACCCCTCCACTTT. Protein sequence: CAWSVRELLNSPLHF.

Only a few counts were recorded for this clonotype. The rearrangement links TRBV14 to TRBJ2-7; D is unresolved. This CDR3 spans 11 amino acids. CDR1 is SGHDN and CDR2 is FVKESK in the germline V gene. Between the trimmed V and J ends, which lost 4 bases and 4 bases, there was a span of 5 bases. CDR3 DNA sequence: TGTGCCAGCAGCCGATATTACGAGCAGTACTTC. Amino acids: CASSRYYEQYF. The full variable domain, in which reference TRBV14 and TRBJ2-7 provide the parts outside the CDR3, is EAGVTQFPSHSVIEKGQTVTLRCDPISGHDNLYWYRRVMGKEIKFLLHFVKESKQDESGMPNNRFLAERTGGTYSTLKVQPAELEDSGVYFCASSRYYEQYFGPGTRLTVT.